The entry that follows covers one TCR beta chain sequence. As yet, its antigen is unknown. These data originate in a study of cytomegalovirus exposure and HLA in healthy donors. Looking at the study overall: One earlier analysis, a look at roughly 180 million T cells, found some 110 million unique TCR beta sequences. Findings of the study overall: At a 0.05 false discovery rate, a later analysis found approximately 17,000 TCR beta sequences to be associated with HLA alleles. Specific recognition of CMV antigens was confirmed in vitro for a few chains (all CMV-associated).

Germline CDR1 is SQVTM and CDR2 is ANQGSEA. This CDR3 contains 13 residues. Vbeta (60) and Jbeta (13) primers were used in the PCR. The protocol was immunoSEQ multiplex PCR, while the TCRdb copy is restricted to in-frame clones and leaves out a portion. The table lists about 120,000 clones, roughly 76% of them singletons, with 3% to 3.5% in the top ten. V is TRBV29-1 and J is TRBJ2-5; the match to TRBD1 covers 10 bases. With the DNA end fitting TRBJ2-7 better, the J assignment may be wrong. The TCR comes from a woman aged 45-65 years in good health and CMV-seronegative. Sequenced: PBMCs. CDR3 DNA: TGCAGCGTCGGGACAGGGGTCTCCTACGAGCAGTACTTC. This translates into CSVGTGVSYEQYF.